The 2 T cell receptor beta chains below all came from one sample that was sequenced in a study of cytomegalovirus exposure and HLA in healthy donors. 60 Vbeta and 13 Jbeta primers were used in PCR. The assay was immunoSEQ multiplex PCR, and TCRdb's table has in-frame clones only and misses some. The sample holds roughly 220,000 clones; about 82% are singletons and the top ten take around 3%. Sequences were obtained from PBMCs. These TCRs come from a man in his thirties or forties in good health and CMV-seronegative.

This CDR3 is CASSSLPGQGESSYNSPLHF. CDR3 DNA sequence: TGCGCCAGCAGCTCCCTTCCGGGACAGGGAGAAAGCTCCTATAATTCACCCCTCCACTTT. This chain uses TRBV5-1 with TRBJ1-6, with 9 bases matching TRBD1. Germline V CDR1 and CDR2: SGHRS, YFSETQ. Trimming removed 3 bases from V and 0 bases from J; junction bases left unmatched: 13. The CDR3 consists of 20 residues.

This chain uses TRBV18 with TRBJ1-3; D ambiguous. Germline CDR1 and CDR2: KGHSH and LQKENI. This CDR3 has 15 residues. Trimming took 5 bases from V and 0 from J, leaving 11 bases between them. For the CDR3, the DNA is TGTGCCAGCTCAGAAGGCGGCGACTCTGGAAACACCATATATTTT. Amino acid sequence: CASSEGGDSGNTIYF.